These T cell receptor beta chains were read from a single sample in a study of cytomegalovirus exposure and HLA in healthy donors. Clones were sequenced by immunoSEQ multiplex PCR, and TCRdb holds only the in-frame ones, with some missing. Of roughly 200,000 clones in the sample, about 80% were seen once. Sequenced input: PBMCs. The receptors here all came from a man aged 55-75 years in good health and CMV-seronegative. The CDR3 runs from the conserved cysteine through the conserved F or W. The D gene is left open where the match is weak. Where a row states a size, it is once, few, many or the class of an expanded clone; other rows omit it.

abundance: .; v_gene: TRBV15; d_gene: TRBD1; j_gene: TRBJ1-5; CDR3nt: TGTGCCACCAGCAGGGGGGGACAGGGGACGGTTGGCAATCAGCCCCAGCATTTT; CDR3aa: CATSRGGQGTVGNQPQHF
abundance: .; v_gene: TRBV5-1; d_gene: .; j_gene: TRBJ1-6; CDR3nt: TGCGCCAGCAGTAGTATGGGGTCGGGGATGGATAATTCACCCCTCCACTTT; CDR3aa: CASSSMGSGMDNSPLHF
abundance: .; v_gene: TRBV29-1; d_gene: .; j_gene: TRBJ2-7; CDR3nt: TGCAGCGTTGAATTGGGGCAGCTAACCTACGAGCAGTACTTC; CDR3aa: CSVELGQLTYEQYF
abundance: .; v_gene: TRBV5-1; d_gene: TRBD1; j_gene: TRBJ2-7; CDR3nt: TGCGCCAGCAGCTTGGCCCCAATTACAGGGGCCCCGAGCTCCTACGAGCAGTACTTC; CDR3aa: CASSLAPITGAPSSYEQYF
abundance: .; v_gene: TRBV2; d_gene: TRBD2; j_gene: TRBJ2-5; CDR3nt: TGTGCCAGCAGTGCGCCTAGCGGGGGGGTACAAGAGACCCAGTACTTC; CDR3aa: CASSAPSGGVQETQYF
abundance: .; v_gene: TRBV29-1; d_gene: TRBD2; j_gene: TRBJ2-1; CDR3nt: TGCAGCGTTGAGAGTGAGACTAGCGACTACAATGAGCAGTTCTTC; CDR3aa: CSVESETSDYNEQFF
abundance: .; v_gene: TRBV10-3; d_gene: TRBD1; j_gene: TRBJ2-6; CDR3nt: TGTGCCATCAGCGCCGGGACAGGTAGCTCTGGGGCCAACGTCCTGACTTTC; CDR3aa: CAISAGTGSSGANVLTF
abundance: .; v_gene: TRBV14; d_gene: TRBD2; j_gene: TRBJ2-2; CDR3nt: TGTGCCAGCAGCTACAGGACTAGCGGGGGGGCCCGGACCGGGGAGCTGTTTTTT; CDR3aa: CASSYRTSGGARTGELFF
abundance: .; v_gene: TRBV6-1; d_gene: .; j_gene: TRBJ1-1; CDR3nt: TGTGCCAGCAGTGGCGAGCCTCGGAACACTGAAGCTTTCTTT; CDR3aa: CASSGEPRNTEAFF
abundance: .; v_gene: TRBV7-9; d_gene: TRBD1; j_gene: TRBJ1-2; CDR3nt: TGTGCCAGCAGTCCCGGACAGGCGAACTATGGCTACACCTTC; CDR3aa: CASSPGQANYGYTF
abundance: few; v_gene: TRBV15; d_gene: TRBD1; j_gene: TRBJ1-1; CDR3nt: TGTGCCACCAAAATCGGACAGGCGAACACTGAAGCTTTCTTT; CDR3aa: CATKIGQANTEAFF
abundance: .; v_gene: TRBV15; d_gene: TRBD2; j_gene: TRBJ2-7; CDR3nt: TGTGCCACCAGCGCAGTACTAGCGGGGGCCTCCTACGAGCAGTACTTC; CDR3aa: CATSAVLAGASYEQYF
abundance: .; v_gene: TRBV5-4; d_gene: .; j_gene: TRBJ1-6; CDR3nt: TGTGCCAGCAGCCTCGGGGAGACCACCCTCCACTTT; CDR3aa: CASSLGETTLHF
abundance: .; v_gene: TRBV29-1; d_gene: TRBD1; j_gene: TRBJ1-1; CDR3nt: TGCAGCGTGAGAGGTCAGGGGGCAGTCATGAACCCTGAAGCTTTCTTT; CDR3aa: CSVRGQGAVMNPEAFF
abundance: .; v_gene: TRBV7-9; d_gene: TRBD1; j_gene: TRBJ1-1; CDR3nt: TGTGCCAGCAGTTACAGGGGAGTGAACACTGAAGCTTTCTTT; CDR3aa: CASSYRGVNTEAFF
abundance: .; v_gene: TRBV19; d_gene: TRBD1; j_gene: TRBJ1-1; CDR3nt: TGTGCCAGTAGTAGCATGGGACAGGATGACCTGAACACTGAAGCTTTCTTT; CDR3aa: CASSSMGQDDLNTEAFF
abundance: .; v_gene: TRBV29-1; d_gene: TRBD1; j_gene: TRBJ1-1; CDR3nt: TGCAGCGCCCGGACAGGGCCAGAAGCTTTCTTT; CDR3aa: CSARTGPEAFF
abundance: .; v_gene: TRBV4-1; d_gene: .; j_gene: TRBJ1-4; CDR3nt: TGCGCCAGCAGCCAAGGGCAGGGAGGGATTGAAAAACTGTTTTTT; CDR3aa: CASSQGQGGIEKLFF
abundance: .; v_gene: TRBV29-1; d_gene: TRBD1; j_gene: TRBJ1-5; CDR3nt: TGCAGCGTTTCCGACAGGGGAAGCAATCAGCCCCAGCATTTT; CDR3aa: CSVSDRGSNQPQHF
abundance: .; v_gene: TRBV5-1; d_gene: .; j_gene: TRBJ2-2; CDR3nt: TGCGCCAGCAGCTTGGAGGTAGCCGGCACCGGGGAGCTGTTTTTT; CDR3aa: CASSLEVAGTGELFF
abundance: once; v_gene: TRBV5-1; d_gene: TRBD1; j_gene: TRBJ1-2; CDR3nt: TGCGCCAGCAGCTTAGGACAGGGGTATTATGGCTACACCTTC; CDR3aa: CASSLGQGYYGYTF
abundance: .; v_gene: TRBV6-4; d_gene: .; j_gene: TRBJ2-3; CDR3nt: TGTGCCAGCCGACAGGCCCCAGCAAGCACAGATACGCAGTATTTT; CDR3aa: CASRQAPASTDTQYF
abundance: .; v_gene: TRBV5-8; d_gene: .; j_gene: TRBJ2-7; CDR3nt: TGTGCCAGCAGCTTGTTCCCCCGAGGCGAGCAGTACTTC; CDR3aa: CASSLFPRGEQYF
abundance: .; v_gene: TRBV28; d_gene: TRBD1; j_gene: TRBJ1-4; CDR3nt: TGTGCCAGCAGTTCGGACAGGGGAGCAACTAATGAAAAACTGTTTTTT; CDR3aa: CASSSDRGATNEKLFF
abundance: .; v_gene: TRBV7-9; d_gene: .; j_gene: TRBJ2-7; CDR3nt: TGTGCCAGCACTAGCCAGGTCACCTACGAGCAGTACTTC; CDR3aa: CASTSQVTYEQYF
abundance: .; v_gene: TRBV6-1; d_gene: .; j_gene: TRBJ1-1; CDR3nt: TGTGCCACCATACAGGGGAACACTGAAGCTTTCTTT; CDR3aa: CATIQGNTEAFF
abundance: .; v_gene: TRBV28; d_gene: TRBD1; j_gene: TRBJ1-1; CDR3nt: TGTGCCAGCAGTCCACGGACAGGGGAAGCTTTCTTT; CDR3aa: CASSPRTGEAFF
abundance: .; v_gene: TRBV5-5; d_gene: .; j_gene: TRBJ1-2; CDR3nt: TGTGCCAGCAGCTTGATCCGTTTCGACAGAGTGACTAACTATGGCTACACCTTC; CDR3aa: CASSLIRFDRVTNYGYTF
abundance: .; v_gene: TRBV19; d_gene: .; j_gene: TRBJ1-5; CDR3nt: TGTGCCAGTAGATCCCAACTAAGAAGCAATCAGCCCCAGAATTTT; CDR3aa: CASRSQLRSNQPQNF
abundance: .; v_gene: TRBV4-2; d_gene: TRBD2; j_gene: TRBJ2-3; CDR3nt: TGTGCCAGCAGCCTCGAGCGGGGCCTTAGCACAGATACGCAGTATTTT; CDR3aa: CASSLERGLSTDTQYF
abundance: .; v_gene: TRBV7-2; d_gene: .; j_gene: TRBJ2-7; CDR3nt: TGTGCCAGCAGCCCGGGTCGCGAGCAGTACTTC; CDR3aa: CASSPGREQYF
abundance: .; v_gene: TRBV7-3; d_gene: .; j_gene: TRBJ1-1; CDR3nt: TGTGCCAGCAGCTTAAAGGGAGGGTTCCCTGAAGCTTTCTTT; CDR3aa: CASSLKGGFPEAFF
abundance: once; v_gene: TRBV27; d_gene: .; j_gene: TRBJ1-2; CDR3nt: TGTGCCAGCAGTCCCGATTCGAGGGGGTGGCGTGGCTACACCTTC; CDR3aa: CASSPDSRGWRGYTF
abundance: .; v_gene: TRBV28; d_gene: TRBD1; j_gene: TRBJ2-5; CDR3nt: TGTGCCAGCAGTCCAATAAGGACCGGGACAGGGCTGGAGACCCAGTACTTC; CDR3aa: CASSPIRTGTGLETQYF
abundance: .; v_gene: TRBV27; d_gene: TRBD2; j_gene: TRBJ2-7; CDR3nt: TGTGCCAGCAGTTTAGGGACTAGCGGACCCTACGAGCAGTACTTC; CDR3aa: CASSLGTSGPYEQYF
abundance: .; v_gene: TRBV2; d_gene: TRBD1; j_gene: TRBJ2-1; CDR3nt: TGTGCCAGCAGGAGAGTCGACAGGGTCAATGAGCAGTTCTTC; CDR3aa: CASRRVDRVNEQFF
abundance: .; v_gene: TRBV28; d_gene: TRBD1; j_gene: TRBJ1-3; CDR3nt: TGTGCCAGCAGTTTACCCGGGACAGTTTCTGGAAACACCATATATTTT; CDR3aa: CASSLPGTVSGNTIYF
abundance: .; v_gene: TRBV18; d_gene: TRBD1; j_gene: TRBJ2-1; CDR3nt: TGTGCCAGCTCACGGACAGGAGACTCCTACAATGAGCAGTTCTTC; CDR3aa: CASSRTGDSYNEQFF
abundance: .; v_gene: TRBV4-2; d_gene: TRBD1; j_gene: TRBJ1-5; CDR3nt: TGTGCCAGCAGCAGACAGGGGGCTGATCATCAGCCCCAGCATTTT; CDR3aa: CASSRQGADHQPQHF
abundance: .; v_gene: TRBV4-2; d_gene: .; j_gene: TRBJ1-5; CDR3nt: TGTGCCAGCAGCCAAGATTTGGGGGCAGACCAGCCCCAGCATTTT; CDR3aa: CASSQDLGADQPQHF